This T cell receptor (beta chain) stems from a study of shared clonotypes between healthy human individuals. Study-wide findings and caveats: Estimated richness values were generally larger in naive subsets than in memory subsets. Against clonotypes common to all four donors, non-shared ones had lower generation probabilities.

With regard to this clone: Its antigen remains unidentified.

Sequencing was performed with immunoSEQ multiplex PCR; in TCRdb, only in-frame clones are kept and a portion is missing. This table has over a million clones, more than 75% appearing once. The V end lost 7 bases, the J end lost 4 bases, and 13 bases lay between the germline ends. CDR1 and CDR2 (germline): MDHEN, SYDVKM. The CDR3 length is 13 residues. Sequences were obtained from memory CD4+ T cells from PBMCs. Subset noted: CD45RA-negative fraction. The receptor's source is a man between 18 and 35 years old in good health. Some clones in this sample may be carry-over from other donors' samples. V and J are TRBV28 and TRBJ2-5; a weak D match, TRBD1 (6 bases). The CDR3 DNA reads as TGTGCCAGCAACAGGCAGGGGCGAGAGACCCAGTACTTC. As protein: CASNRQGRETQYF.